The 18 T cell receptor beta chains reported below all come from one sample, sequenced in a study of T cells in Graves' hyperthyroidism and ophthalmopathy. Amplified TCR beta CDR3 regions came from RNA transcripts. An initial round of RT-PCR targeting the TCR CDR3 relied on the HTBI primer set. From the multiplex PCR reads, TCRdb called clonotypes with MiXCR, one entry per CDR3 protein. The sample yields roughly 200,000 distinct CDR3 sequences, around 20% seen once. Material: blood. These receptors were obtained from a man aged 40-50 years with Graves' hyperthyroidism.

This clonotype was seen at least ten times. This chain joins TRBV7-9 and TRBJ1-1; 8 bases align to TRBD1. The CDR3 is 14 amino acids. V was pared by 6 bases and J by 3 bases, with 6 bases of the junction left unmatched. The germline V gene has CDR1 SEHNR and CDR2 FQNEAQ (reference sequence). The CDR3 loop is CASRQQGEDTEAFF. As DNA, the CDR3 is TGTGCCAGCAGGCAACAGGGGGAGGACACTGAAGCTTTCTTT.

This clonotype was counted at least ten times. The genes are TRBV28 and TRBJ1-1; D not certain. CDR1 is MDHEN and CDR2 is SYDVKM in the germline V gene. The length of the CDR3 is 16 residues. The V end lost 6 bases, the J end lost 3 bases, and 20 bases lay between the germline ends. The CDR3 region has the DNA TGTGCCAGCAGCGGTGGTGTTCGAGGGCTTGACACTGAAGCTTTCTTT. Translation: CASSGGVRGLDTEAFF.

At least ten counts were recorded for this clonotype. The genes are TRBV5-1 and TRBJ2-5; D may be TRBD2 (5 bases). V shed 2 bases and J shed 5 bases, with 16 bases lying between them. The CDR3 totals 15 residues. Germline CDR1 and CDR2: SGHRS and YFSETQ. CDR3 sequence (DNA): TGCGCCAGCAGCTTAGGTTCGCTAGCTGAGGAGACCCAGTACTTC. Its translation is CASSLGSLAEETQYF. Full variable domain (missing parts from reference TRBV5-1 and TRBJ2-5): KAGVTQTPRYLIKTRGQQVTLSCSPISGHRSVSWYQQTPGQGLQFLFEYFSETQRNKGNFPGRFSGRQFSNSRSEMNVSTLELGDSALYLCASSLGSLAEETQYFGPGTRLLVL.

This clonotype was seen repeatedly, ten times or more. The chain links TRBV28 to TRBJ1-1; tentative D call: TRBD1 (5 bases). The CDR3 runs 14 residues. V lost 5 bases and J 4 bases, leaving 14 bases between the germline ends. CDR1 is MDHEN and CDR2 is SYDVKM in the germline V gene. The CDR3: CASSQIGVGTEAFF. The CDR3, as DNA: TGTGCCAGCAGTCAAATAGGGGTGGGCACTGAAGCTTTCTTT.

V gene TRBV4-3 combines with J gene TRBJ2-3, with D perhaps being TRBD1 or TRBD2 (5 bases each). V was shortened by 3 bases and J by 3 bases, with 13 bases between the two germline ends. In germline, CDR1 is LGHNA, CDR2 YSLEER. The CDR3 has 15 residues. The CDR3 spells CASSHGASGTDTQYF. The DNA of the CDR3 is TGCGCCAGCAGCCATGGGGCATCGGGAACAGATACGCAGTATTTT.

V is TRBV9 and J is TRBJ1-2; tentatively, D is TRBD1 (6 bases). The CDR3 covers 15 residues. In germline, CDR1 is SGDLS, CDR2 YYNGEE. Trimming cost V 4 bases and J 3 bases, with 16 bases left between them. CDR3 amino acids: CASSFSRDTHYGYTF. For the CDR3, the DNA is TGTGCCAGCAGCTTCTCCCGGGACACTCACTATGGCTACACCTTC.

This clonotype was counted many times. V usage is TRBV18 and J usage is TRBJ2-3; no firm D call. This CDR3 comprises 15 residues. Between the trimmed V and J ends, which lost 0 bases and 4 bases, there was a span of 11 bases. The germline CDR1 and CDR2 sequences are KGHSH and LQKENI. The DNA for the CDR3 is TGTGCCAGCTCACCACCCACTTCCATATCAGATACGCAGTATTTT. Protein sequence: CASSPPTSISDTQYF.

This clonotype was seen many times. V usage is TRBV18 and J usage is TRBJ2-3; TRBD1 is a possible D gene (5 bases). This CDR3 is 15 amino acids long. V was clipped by 2 bases and J by 0 bases, with 9 bases between them. Germline V CDR1 and CDR2: KGHSH, LQKENI. This chain's CDR3 is CASSPWGTSTDTQYF. CDR3 sequence (DNA): TGTGCCAGCTCACCATGGGGCACTAGCACAGATACGCAGTATTTT.

This clonotype occurred many times. This chain joins TRBV5-1 and TRBJ2-7, with 7 bases fitting TRBD1. Unmatched junction bases numbered 9, after V lost 0 bases and J lost 6 bases. The V gene's germline CDR1 is SGHRS and CDR2 YFSETQ. This CDR3 has 15 residues. The CDR3 protein is CASSLVAGGSREQYF. For the CDR3, the DNA is TGCGCCAGCAGCTTGGTAGCAGGGGGATCTCGCGAGCAGTACTTC.

This clonotype was seen ten or more times. This chain connects TRBV20-1 to TRBJ2-1; maybe TRBD1 (7 bases). The V end was cut by 5 bases, the J end by 3 bases, with 26 bases between. The length of the CDR3 is 18 residues. Looked up from germline, CDR1 is DFQATT and CDR2 is SNEGSKA (reference sequence). CDR3 region: CSAYDRNRAGGSYNEQFF. CDR3 bases: TGCAGTGCTTACGATCGAAACAGGGCAGGGGGGAGCTACAATGAGCAGTTCTTC.

In this sample, this clonotype turned up many times. The V and J genes are TRBV3-1 and TRBJ2-1, with unresolved D. The CDR3 consists of 12 residues. Germline V CDR1 and CDR2: LGHDT, YNNKEL (reference sequence). Trimming removed 3 bases at V and 6 bases at J, with 6 bases between. CDR3 in DNA: TGTGCCAGCAGCCACATGGGCAATGAGCAGTTCTTC. Its translation: CASSHMGNEQFF.

This clonotype has a count of ten or more. This chain links TRBV20-1 with TRBJ2-7, with 10 bases fitting TRBD2. The CDR3 has 16 amino acids. Trimming took 5 bases from V and 2 from J; bases not matched to a gene: 12. The germline gives CDR1 DFQATT, CDR2 SNEGSKA (reference sequence). CDR3 protein: CSAFGTSGVPPYEQYF. The CDR3 DNA follows: TGCAGTGCTTTTGGAACTAGCGGGGTCCCCCCCTACGAGCAGTACTTC.

The table lists this clonotype with a few counts. The chain recombines TRBV9 with TRBJ1-3; D is unclear. Germline assignment: CDR1 SGDLS and CDR2 YYNGEE. Trimming left V 7 bases short and J 4 bases short, with 15 bases between. The CDR3 runs 14 residues. The CDR3 DNA is TGTGCCAGCGGTTCTGGATCGCAAGGAAACACCATATATTTT. It codes for CASGSGSQGNTIYF. Complete variable domain (other parts from reference TRBV9 and TRBJ1-3): DSGVTQTPKHLITATGQRVTLRCSPRSGDLSVYWYQQSLDQGLQFLIQYYNGEERAKGNILERFSAQQFPDLHSELNLSSLELGDSALYFCASGSGSQGNTIYFGEGSWLTVV.

This clonotype was observed many times. The V gene is TRBV18, the J gene TRBJ2-1; 9 bases align to TRBD1. In germline, CDR1 is KGHSH, CDR2 LQKENI. J gave up 8 bases and V 2 bases, and 13 bases lay outside the gene matches. CDR3 size: 17 residues. DNA of the CDR3: TGTGCCAGCTCACCAGGCTCGGGGACAGGGTCGTTCGATGAGCAGTTCTTC. Amino acid sequence: CASSPGSGTGSFDEQFF.

This clonotype was observed at least ten times. J is TRBJ1-6 and V is TRBV27; 7 nucleotides align to TRBD1. J was trimmed by 7 bases and V by 5 bases; bases with no gene match: 11. The CDR3 totals 16 residues. Per germline, CDR1 MNHEY and CDR2 SMNVEV (reference sequence). The CDR3 is CASSLIGQQGNSPLHF. The DNA of the CDR3 is TGTGCCAGCAGTCTCATAGGGCAACAGGGGAATTCACCCCTCCACTTT.

There are many counts of this clonotype. This CDR3 reads CASSPSGGLNEQYF. The DNA of the CDR3 is TGTGCCAGCAGCCCCTCGGGGGGCCTCAACGAGCAGTACTTC. The V and J genes are TRBV7-3 and TRBJ2-7; tentative D call: TRBD2 (7 bases). Trimming shortened V by 5 bases and J by 5 bases, and 16 bases separated the two germline ends. This CDR3 is built from 14 residues. CDR1 SGHTA and CDR2 FQGTGA come from the germline V gene.

The table lists this clonotype with many counts. The chain recombines TRBV7-2 with TRBJ2-2; D ambiguous. The CDR3 loop spans 15 amino acids. V gave up 2 bases and J gave up 3 bases, with 10 bases separating them. Per germline, CDR1 SGHTA and CDR2 FQGNSA. Written as DNA, the CDR3 is TGTGCCAGCAGCTTAAAGGTCAGCTACACCGGGGAGCTGTTTTTT. Protein product: CASSLKVSYTGELFF.

Comments on this clonotype: Since a much larger clone is just one base distant, this may be a read error. The chain links TRBV4-1 to TRBJ2-5; tentatively, D is TRBD1 (5 bases). Germline V gene sequence: CDR1 MGHRA, CDR2 YSYEKL. The CDR3 runs 13 residues. The CDR3 protein is CTSSQGVAETQYF. The CDR3 coding sequence is TGCACCAGCAGCCAAGGGGTCGCCGAGACCCAGTACTTC.